The 26 T cell receptor beta chains in this list originate from one sample, sequenced in a study of blood T cell repertoires in COVID-19. Using immunoSEQ multiplex PCR, the repertoire was profiled, and TCRdb retains in-frame clones only, with some absent. The top ten clones hold roughly 2.2% of a sample with around 300,000 clones, approximately 88% of them seen once. Sequenced material: peripheral blood. All receptors come from a middle-aged man with acute or convalescent COVID-19.

The chain uses TRBV14 and TRBJ1-1; 8 positions agree with TRBD1. The CDR3 is 14 amino acids. Per the germline V gene, CDR1 is SGHDN and CDR2 is FVKESK. Trimming took 4 bases from V and 6 from J; bases not matched to a gene: 7. CDR3 in amino acids: CASSLLQGASEAFF. CDR3 nucleotide sequence: TGTGCCAGCAGCCTCCTCCAGGGGGCCTCTGAAGCTTTCTTT.

This clone has only a few counts. The V and J genes are TRBV9 and TRBJ1-6, with 7 positions matching TRBD1. There are 15 residues in the CDR3. CDR1 SGDLS and CDR2 YYNGEE come from the germline V gene. J lost 7 bases, V lost 3 bases, and 7 bases had no gene match. The CDR3 here is CASSDWDSGNSPLHF. Here the CDR3 DNA reads TGTGCCAGCAGCGATTGGGACAGTGGGAATTCACCCCTCCACTTT. The whole variable domain, filled in from reference TRBV9 and TRBJ1-6, reads DSGVTQTPKHLITATGQRVTLRCSPRSGDLSVYWYQQSLDQGLQFLIQYYNGEERAKGNILERFSAQQFPDLHSELNLSSLELGDSALYFCASSDWDSGNSPLHFGNGTRLTVT.

The rearrangement joins TRBV2 to TRBJ2-7, with 10 bases that match TRBD1. V lost 7 bases, J lost 5 bases, and 8 bases stayed unmatched. The CDR3 consists of 14 residues. CDR1 SNHLY and CDR2 FYNNEI come from the germline V gene. For the CDR3, the DNA is TGTGCCAGCACCCACCGGGACAGGGGCCACGAGCAGTACTTC. Translated, it gives CASTHRDRGHEQYF. The whole variable domain, filled in from reference TRBV2 and TRBJ2-7, reads EPEVTQTPSHQVTQMGQEVILRCVPISNHLYFYWYRQILGQKVEFLVSFYNNEISEKSEIFDDQFSVERPDGSNFTLKIRSTKLEDSAMYFCASTHRDRGHEQYFGPGTRLTVT.

V usage is TRBV30 and J usage is TRBJ2-1, with TRBD1 identical over 7 bases. The junction had 8 bases not matched to a gene; V was cut back by 8 bases and J by 1 base. The CDR3 consists of 14 residues. Germline CDR1 reads GTSNPN; CDR2 reads SVGIG (reference sequence). As DNA, the CDR3 is TGTGCCGGGAACCGGGACAGTTCCTACAATGAGCAGTTCTTC. Translation gives CAGNRDSSYNEQFF. Filled out from reference TRBV30 and TRBJ2-1, the complete variable domain reads SQTIHQWPATLVQPVGSPLSLECTVEGTSNPNLYWYRQAAGRGLQLLFYSVGIGQISSEVPQNLSASRPQDRQFILSSKKLLLSDSGFYLCAGNRDSSYNEQFFGPGTRLTVL.

The J gene is TRBJ1-5, the V gene TRBV5-8; TRBD1 is a possible D gene (5 bases). The CDR3 is 15 amino acids. Between the trimmed V and J ends, which lost 4 bases and 9 bases, there was a span of 20 bases. Germline CDR1 is SGHTS and CDR2 is YDEGEE. CDR3 amino acids: CASSGGHKSSWPQHF. In DNA, the CDR3 is TGTGCCAGCAGCGGCGGACATAAGAGCAGTTGGCCCCAGCATTTT.

The genes are TRBV3-1 (or the pseudogene TRBV3-2) and TRBJ2-2, with 8 bases aligning to TRBD1. The CDR3 extends over 15 amino acids. V was clipped by 3 bases and J by 4 bases; unmatched bases: 4. The germline CDR1 and CDR2 sequences are LGHDT and YNNKEL (reference sequence). CDR3 loop: CASSQGTGITGELFF. In nucleotides, the CDR3 is TGTGCCAGCAGCCAGGGGACAGGAATCACCGGGGAGCTGTTTTTT.

The V and J genes are TRBV30 and TRBJ1-2; TRBD1 matches at 7 bases. Germline values: CDR1 GTSNPN, CDR2 SVGIG (reference sequence). Unmatched junction bases numbered 8, after V lost 4 bases and J lost 3 bases. This CDR3 region has 14 residues. The CDR3 loop reads CAWMVGQEDYGYTF. The CDR3 DNA is TGTGCCTGGATGGTTGGACAGGAGGACTATGGCTACACCTTC.

V is TRBV9 and J is TRBJ2-3, with TRBD2 matching 11 bases. The CDR3 length is 15 residues. The germline CDR1 and CDR2 sequences are SGDLS and YYNGEE. V lost 2 bases, J lost 5 bases, and 4 bases stayed unmatched. Here the CDR3 reads CASSVLAGGQDTQYF. The CDR3 nucleotides are TGTGCCAGCAGCGTTTTAGCGGGGGGGCAAGATACGCAGTATTTT.

The rearrangement joins TRBV5-1 to TRBJ1-3; D is perhaps TRBD1 (6 bases). CDR3 length: 13 residues. The germline V gene encodes CDR1 SGHRS and CDR2 YFSETQ. V was pared by 4 bases and J by 8 bases, with 13 bases between. This CDR3 is CASSPDRSHTIYF. CDR3 nucleotide sequence: TGCGCCAGCAGCCCCGACAGGAGCCACACCATATATTTT. Complete variable domain (other parts from reference TRBV5-1 and TRBJ1-3): KAGVTQTPRYLIKTRGQQVTLSCSPISGHRSVSWYQQTPGQGLQFLFEYFSETQRNKGNFPGRFSGRQFSNSRSEMNVSTLELGDSALYLCASSPDRSHTIYFGEGSWLTVV.

The rearrangement joins TRBV29-1 to TRBJ1-1; a possible D gene is TRBD1 (6 bases). Trimming took off 5 bases at V and 5 bases at J, with 12 bases between the two ends. Looked up from germline, CDR1 is SQVTM and CDR2 is ANQGSEA. The CDR3 loop spans 12 amino acids. In DNA, the CDR3 is TGCAGCGTTTCCAGGGGCTGGACTGAAGCTTTCTTT. Its protein product is CSVSRGWTEAFF.

The V call is TRBV2, the J call TRBJ2-1; the D gene is possibly TRBD2 (7 bases). Germline assignment: CDR1 SNHLY and CDR2 FYNNEI. The CDR3 runs to 16 residues. V was clipped by 1 base and J by 0 bases, with 10 bases between them. Here the CDR3 reads CASSEEGGVSYNEQFF. The CDR3 DNA reads as TGTGCCAGCAGTGAAGAGGGGGGGGTCTCCTACAATGAGCAGTTCTTC.

The V and J genes are TRBV5-8 and TRBJ2-2, with D maybe TRBD1 (6 bases). V was cut by 4 bases and J by 1 base, with 11 bases left in between. From germline, CDR1 is SGHTS and CDR2 YDEGEE. The CDR3 has 15 amino acids. CDR3 DNA: TGTGCCAGCAGCCCTGGACAGCTGAACACCGGGGAGCTGTTTTTT. It specifies CASSPGQLNTGELFF.

The chain couples TRBV9 to TRBJ2-1; 12 nucleotides line up with TRBD1. The CDR3 consists of 16 residues. Losses at the gene ends were 2 bases for V and 9 bases for J; bases not matched to a gene: 9. Germline loops: CDR1 SGDLS, CDR2 YYNGEE. The CDR3 region is CASSVSGTGGTGEQFF. The CDR3 DNA follows: TGTGCCAGCAGCGTGTCCGGGACAGGGGGCACGGGTGAGCAGTTCTTC.

This chain links TRBV5-1 with TRBJ2-5; D not resolved. In germline, CDR1 is SGHRS, CDR2 YFSETQ. This CDR3 is built from 14 residues. Trimming shortened V by 0 bases and J by 2 bases, and 8 bases separated the two germline ends. The CDR3 spells CASSLVDTQETQYF. The DNA of the CDR3 is TGCGCCAGCAGCTTGGTCGATACTCAAGAGACCCAGTACTTC.

The J gene is TRBJ2-3, the V gene TRBV7-9, with 10 bases aligning to TRBD2. The trim removed 3 bases at V and 6 bases at J, leaving 3 bases unmatched. Germline-derived CDR1 and CDR2 are SEHNR and FQNEAQ (reference sequence). The length of the CDR3 is 14 residues. The CDR3 sequence is CASSLSGGADTQYF. DNA for the CDR3: TGTGCCAGCAGCTTGAGCGGGGGGGCGGATACGCAGTATTTT.

Comments on this clone: Other DNA sequences in the same sample also yield this CDR3. This chain joins TRBV3-1 (or the pseudogene TRBV3-2) and TRBJ2-3; D might be TRBD2 (5 bases). From germline, CDR1 is LGHDT and CDR2 YNNKEL (reference sequence). This CDR3 spans 13 amino acids. V was cut by 4 bases and J by 5 bases, with 10 bases left in between. As DNA, the CDR3 is TGTGCCAGCAGCCTCCGGGGTGGAGATACGCAGTATTTT. This gives the protein CASSLRGGDTQYF.

The J gene is TRBJ1-3, the V gene TRBV28, with D possibly being TRBD1 (6 bases). Germline lookup yields CDR1 MDHEN and CDR2 SYDVKM. The ends were cut back, 8 bases at V and 0 bases at J, with 17 bases in the middle. CDR3 size: 16 residues. The CDR3 reads CASGSLTGSSGNTIYF. The CDR3 DNA sequence: TGTGCCAGCGGGTCCTTGACAGGCTCCTCTGGAAACACCATATATTTT. The full variable domain, in which reference TRBV28 and TRBJ1-3 provide the parts outside the CDR3, is DVKVTQSSRYLVKRTGEKVFLECVQDMDHENMFWYRQDPGLGLRLIYFSYDVKMKEKGDIPEGYSVSREKKERFSLILESASTNQTSMYLCASGSLTGSSGNTIYFGEGSWLTVV.

CDR3 sequence (DNA): TGTGCCACCAGTGATTTCCACAGGGTGGACTATGGCTACACCTTC. Its translation: CATSDFHRVDYGYTF. This chain connects TRBV24-1 to TRBJ1-2; the D gene is possibly TRBD1 (6 bases). This CDR3 comprises 15 residues. Trimming removed 1 base at V and 3 bases at J, with 11 bases between. Germline CDR1 and CDR2: KGHDR and SFDVKD.

The chain carries TRBV5-1 and TRBJ2-7, with 8 bases that match TRBD2. The ends lost 0 bases at V and 4 bases at J; junction bases unmatched: 9. CDR1 SGHRS and CDR2 YFSETQ come from the germline V gene. The CDR3 consists of 16 residues. This CDR3 is CASSLGAGASLYEQYF. As DNA, the CDR3 is TGCGCCAGCAGCTTGGGAGCGGGGGCCTCCCTATACGAGCAGTACTTC. The full variable domain, with the rest looked up from reference TRBV5-1 and TRBJ2-7, is KAGVTQTPRYLIKTRGQQVTLSCSPISGHRSVSWYQQTPGQGLQFLFEYFSETQRNKGNFPGRFSGRQFSNSRSEMNVSTLELGDSALYLCASSLGAGASLYEQYFGPGTRLTVT.

The chain couples TRBV4-1 to TRBJ1-1; 7 bases map to TRBD1. The V and J ends lost 1 base and 5 bases, in that order; junction bases with no gene match: 7. CDR3 length: 15 amino acids. CDR1 and CDR2 (germline): MGHRA, YSYEKL. The CDR3 region is CASSQGRQGVTEAFF. CDR3 coding DNA: TGCGCCAGCAGCCAAGGAAGACAGGGAGTAACTGAAGCTTTCTTT.

J is TRBJ1-6 and V is TRBV7-9; D possibly corresponds to TRBD1 (5 bases). The CDR3 has 14 residues. Trimming left V 3 bases short and J 6 bases short, with 9 bases between. Germline V gives CDR1 SEHNR, CDR2 FQNEAQ (reference sequence). The CDR3 sequence: CASSFAGPNSPLHF. For the CDR3, the DNA is TGTGCCAGCAGCTTTGCAGGGCCTAATTCACCCCTCCACTTT.

V gene TRBV4-2 combines with J gene TRBJ2-1; D may be TRBD2 (6 bases). Germline-derived CDR1 and CDR2 are LGHNA and YNFKEQ. V was clipped by 4 bases and J by 5 bases, with 12 bases between them. This CDR3 spans 14 amino acids. CDR3 amino acids: CASSPVGGDNEQFF. In DNA, the CDR3 is TGTGCCAGCAGCCCGGTTGGAGGGGACAATGAGCAGTTCTTC.

This clone was seen just once. This sequence joins TRBV18 and TRBJ2-1; 7 positions match TRBD1. In germline, CDR1 is KGHSH, CDR2 LQKENI. There are 15 residues in the CDR3. The trim removed 6 bases at V and 5 bases at J, leaving 10 bases unmatched. The CDR3 DNA follows: TGTGCCAGCTCGCCATTCCGGGACAGAGACAATGAGCAGTTCTTC. It specifies CASSPFRDRDNEQFF.

The rearrangement joins TRBV9 to TRBJ2-3; perhaps TRBD2 as D (5 bases). V was pared by 0 bases and J by 4 bases, with 9 bases between. The CDR3 spans 14 residues. Germline values: CDR1 SGDLS, CDR2 YYNGEE. The CDR3: CASSVEGVSDTQYF. The CDR3 coding sequence is TGTGCCAGCAGCGTAGAGGGAGTTTCAGATACGCAGTATTTT.

The V gene is TRBV5-1, the J gene TRBJ2-3; D is possibly TRBD2 (7 bases). V gave up 3 bases and J gave up 6 bases, with 14 bases separating them. CDR1 and CDR2 (germline): SGHRS, YFSETQ. The CDR3 is 14 residues long. The CDR3 sequence: CASSSTEGGDTQYF. The CDR3 nucleotides are TGCGCCAGCAGCTCAACGGAGGGGGGGGATACGCAGTATTTT.

V gene TRBV6-5 combines with J gene TRBJ1-4; no firm D call. The germline V and J ends were trimmed by 8 bases and 7 bases, with 17 bases remaining between them. CDR1 MNHEY and CDR2 SVGAGI come from the germline V gene. The CDR3 spans 14 residues. Here the CDR3 reads CASGLAWQVEKLFF. Here the CDR3 DNA reads TGTGCCAGCGGTTTGGCTTGGCAGGTTGAAAAACTGTTTTTT.